These 25 T cell receptor beta chains originate from one sample sequenced in a study of blood T cell repertoires in COVID-19. Assay: immunoSEQ multiplex PCR; the TCRdb copy retains only in-frame clones and omits some. The sample has about 260,000 clones, 80% to 90% seen once. Sequencing was carried out using PBMCs or T cells enriched from blood (not recorded which). These receptors originate from a woman aged 25 to 45 with acute COVID-19.

This chain connects TRBV7-9 to TRBJ2-7; 8 nucleotides line up with TRBD1. The CDR3 loop spans 15 amino acids. Trimming cost V 5 bases and J 2 bases; bases outside gene matches: 8. The germline gives CDR1 SEHNR, CDR2 FQNEAQ (reference sequence). CDR3 loop: CASSQTGVNTYEQYF. CDR3 DNA: TGTGCCAGCAGCCAGACAGGGGTTAACACCTACGAGCAGTACTTC. The full variable domain, with the rest looked up from reference TRBV7-9 and TRBJ2-7, is DTGVSQNPRHKITKRGQNVTFRCDPISEHNRLYWYRQTLGQGPEFLTYFQNEAQLEKSRLLSDRFSAERPKGSFSTLEIQRTEQGDSAMYLCASSQTGVNTYEQYFGPGTRLTVT.

The chain is built from TRBV6-2 or TRBV6-3 and TRBJ1-2, with a weak D call TRBD1 (6 bases). The CDR3 sequence is 15 residues long. V was clipped by 2 bases and J by 5 bases, with 15 bases between them. Germline CDR1 and CDR2: MNHEY and SVGEGT. The CDR3 DNA reads TGTGCCAGCAGTTACACGCGACAGGCTACATATGGCTACACCTTC. This encodes CASSYTRQATYGYTF.

The chain couples TRBV20-1 to TRBJ1-2; possible D gene TRBD1, 5 bases. V was clipped by 3 bases and J by 4 bases, with 12 bases between them. Germline CDR1 and CDR2: DFQATT and SNEGSKA (reference sequence). This CDR3 comprises 13 residues. The CDR3 loop reads CSASEQEIYGYTF. The CDR3 region has the DNA TGCAGTGCTAGTGAACAGGAGATCTATGGCTACACCTTC.

This sequence joins TRBV2 and TRBJ2-7; a possible D gene is TRBD2 (6 bases). This CDR3 is built from 14 residues. V lost 4 bases and J lost 4, with 14 bases in between. From germline, CDR1 is SNHLY and CDR2 FYNNEI. In DNA, the CDR3 is TGTGCCAGCAGTGTAGGAGGGTCCGAATACGAGCAGTACTTC. Its translation: CASSVGGSEYEQYF.

This chain links TRBV28 with TRBJ2-2; possible D gene TRBD1, 6 bases. The CDR3 consists of 16 residues. Germline lookup yields CDR1 MDHEN and CDR2 SYDVKM. Trimming removed 5 bases from V and 5 bases from J, with 18 bases in between. This chain's CDR3 is CASSDPGTFGTGELFF. The CDR3 bases are TGTGCCAGCAGTGACCCCGGGACATTCGGTACCGGGGAGCTGTTTTTT.

The V gene is TRBV24-1, the J gene TRBJ2-2; tentatively, D is TRBD2 (5 bases). The CDR3 runs to 17 residues. Germline V gene data show CDR1 as KGHDR and CDR2 as SFDVKD. Trimming left V 0 bases short and J 2 bases short, with 12 bases between. CDR3 DNA sequence: TGTGCCACCAGTGATTTGGTAAGTACGGGAAACACCGGGGAGCTGTTTTTT. Residues: CATSDLVSTGNTGELFF.

CDR3 DNA: TGTGCCAGCAGTGAAGCGGCTAGCGGGGGGAGAGAGCAGTTCTTC. It codes for CASSEAASGGREQFF. The rearrangement uses TRBV6-1 and TRBJ2-1; 11 bases fit TRBD2. Germline V gene lookup returns CDR1 MNHNS and CDR2 SASEGT. This CDR3 spans 15 amino acids. After removal of 0 bases from V and 10 bases from J, the junction contained 5 bases not matched to a gene.

CDR3 sequence reads: CASSTRDSDNEKLFF. Written as DNA, the CDR3 is TGTGCCAGTAGTACCCGGGACTCAGATAATGAAAAACTGTTTTTT. V gene TRBV19 combines with J gene TRBJ1-4; D may be TRBD1 (5 bases). The CDR3 is 15 amino acids. From germline, CDR1 is LNHDA and CDR2 SQIVND (reference sequence). V lost 4 bases, J lost 4 bases, and 13 bases lay in between.

This chain links TRBV3-1 (or the pseudogene TRBV3-2) with TRBJ2-1; 12 bases line up with TRBD2. V shed 2 bases and J 4 bases; nucleotides not matched to a gene: 9. The CDR3 extends over 18 amino acids. CDR1 is LGHDT, CDR2 YNNKEL, per germline (reference sequence). Written as DNA, the CDR3 is TGTGCCAGCAGCCAATCGGGGGGACTAGCGGGTTGGTACAATGAGCAGTTCTTC. Protein product: CASSQSGGLAGWYNEQFF.

The chain is built from TRBV20-1 and TRBJ1-1, with a tentative D call TRBD1 (5 bases). The CDR3 length is 15 residues. Germline V gene lookup returns CDR1 DFQATT and CDR2 SNEGSKA (reference sequence). The V and J ends lost 3 bases and 2 bases respectively, with 16 bases between them. The CDR3 DNA reads TGCAGTGCTAGTTCGGCTGGGGGGGGAAACACTGAAGCTTTCTTT. This gives the protein CSASSAGGGNTEAFF.

J is TRBJ1-1 and V is TRBV18; D gene uncertain. Per the germline V gene, CDR1 is KGHSH and CDR2 is LQKENI. Trimming removed 0 bases from V and 8 bases from J, with 13 bases in between. CDR3 length: 14 amino acids. The CDR3 here is CASSPPSNAGEAFF. For the CDR3, the DNA is TGTGCCAGCTCACCACCGAGTAACGCGGGCGAAGCTTTCTTT.

This clone was seen just once. This sequence joins TRBV29-1 and TRBJ2-1; TRBD2 agrees at 7 bases. This CDR3 has 12 residues. The germline CDR1 and CDR2 sequences are SQVTM and ANQGSEA. The trim removed 7 bases at V and 3 bases at J, leaving 3 bases unmatched. The CDR3 DNA reads as TGCAGCGCCGGACTAGTCTACAATGAGCAGTTCTTC. Protein product: CSAGLVYNEQFF.

The sample holds a few counts of this clone. The chain joins TRBV25-1 to TRBJ2-7; TRBD2 agrees at 11 bases. Trimming cost V 6 bases and J 10 bases; bases outside gene matches: 8. Germline CDR1 and CDR2: MGHDK and SYGVNS. The CDR3 loop spans 13 amino acids. CDR3 in amino acids: CASSLGLAVEQYF. The DNA for the CDR3 is TGTGCCAGCAGCCTGGGACTAGCGGTAGAACAGTACTTC.

The chain recombines TRBV29-1 with TRBJ1-3, with a possible D match to TRBD1 (6 bases). This CDR3 contains 16 residues. Per the germline V gene, CDR1 is SQVTM and CDR2 is ANQGSEA. V dropped 5 bases and J dropped 4 bases, with 21 bases sitting between them. Written as DNA, the CDR3 is TGCAGCGTTTCGGAGACAGGTATTGGGACCGGAAACACCATATATTTT. It is translated as CSVSETGIGTGNTIYF. Using reference TRBV29-1 and TRBJ1-3 for the parts outside the CDR3, the full variable domain is SAVISQKPSRDICQRGTSLTIQCQVDSQVTMMFWYRQQPGQSLTLIATANQGSEATYESGFVIDKFPISRPNLTFSTLTVSNMSPEDSSIYLCSVSETGIGTGNTIYFGEGSWLTVV.

The chain combines TRBV28 with TRBJ2-1; possibly TRBD1 for D (5 bases). The CDR3 length is 12 residues. Trimming took off 2 bases at V and 12 bases at J, with 11 bases between the two ends. Germline V lookup: CDR1 MDHEN, CDR2 SYDVKM. The CDR3 loop reads CASSLMTVGQFF. DNA for the CDR3: TGTGCCAGCAGTTTAATGACAGTAGGGCAGTTCTTC.

The chain is built from TRBV7-8 and TRBJ1-1; no firm D call. Trimming pared 5 bases from V and 4 bases from J, leaving 11 bases between. Germline CDR1 reads SGHVS; CDR2 reads FQNEAQ. This CDR3 is built from 13 residues. CDR3 amino acids: CASSPNRGTEAFF. The CDR3 nucleotides read TGTGCCAGCAGCCCCAACCGGGGCACTGAAGCTTTCTTT.

The genes are TRBV28 and TRBJ1-2, with 7 positions matching TRBD1. From germline, CDR1 is MDHEN and CDR2 SYDVKM. Losses at the gene ends were 7 bases for V and 4 bases for J; bases not matched to a gene: 21. The CDR3 is 18 residues long. CDR3 in amino acids: CASNLIGALTGKRYGYTF. DNA of the CDR3: TGTGCCAGCAACCTAATCGGGGCCCTGACAGGGAAACGCTATGGCTACACCTTC.

V is TRBV5-1 and J is TRBJ2-1; 9 bases fit TRBD2. The CDR3 sequence is 17 residues long. From germline, CDR1 is SGHRS and CDR2 YFSETQ. Unmatched junction bases numbered 9, after V lost 0 bases and J lost 5 bases. CDR3 coding DNA: TGCGCCAGCAGCTTGGCCCCTGAAGGGACTAGCAACAATGAGCAGTTCTTC. This encodes CASSLAPEGTSNNEQFF.

This sequence joins TRBV28 and TRBJ1-1; tentatively, D is TRBD1 (6 bases). Germline lookup yields CDR1 MDHEN and CDR2 SYDVKM. The ends were cut back, 6 bases at V and 0 bases at J, with 20 bases in the middle. This CDR3 is built from 17 residues. CDR3 amino acids: CASSPPGQGRVNTEAFF. The CDR3 DNA is TGTGCCAGCAGCCCCCCGGGACAAGGAAGGGTGAACACTGAAGCTTTCTTT.

This chain uses TRBV27 with TRBJ1-1, with 11 bases lining up with TRBD1. This CDR3 is 15 amino acids long. Looked up from germline, CDR1 is MNHEY and CDR2 is SMNVEV (reference sequence). Trimming took 2 bases from V and 10 from J; bases not matched to a gene: 9. DNA of the CDR3: TGTGCCAGCAGTTTACGCTCGGGACAGGGGGGGGGAGCTTTCTTT. This codes for CASSLRSGQGGGAFF.

This chain links TRBV19 with TRBJ2-3; 8 bases are a match to TRBD2. Per germline, CDR1 LNHDA and CDR2 SQIVND (reference sequence). The CDR3 sequence is 15 residues long. V dropped 6 bases and J dropped 0; count of bases not matched to a gene: 5. For the CDR3, the DNA is TGTGCCAGTAGGCGACTAGCGACTAGCACAGATACGCAGTATTTT. Translating it yields CASRRLATSTDTQYF.

The rearrangement uses TRBV24-1 and TRBJ1-5, with a possible D match to TRBD1 (6 bases). The CDR3 runs to 15 residues. V was clipped by 2 bases and J by 3 bases, with 10 bases between them. The V gene's germline CDR1 is KGHDR and CDR2 SFDVKD. CDR3 DNA sequence: TGTGCCACCAGTGATTCCCAGGGGATCAATCAGCCCCAGCATTTT. The encoded protein is CATSDSQGINQPQHF.

The rearrangement joins TRBV9 to TRBJ2-1; D is unresolved. The CDR3 totals 14 residues. Germline V gene lookup returns CDR1 SGDLS and CDR2 YYNGEE. Trimming shortened V by 0 bases and J by 0 bases, and 4 bases separated the two germline ends. The CDR3 spells CASSVEHSYNEQFF. The CDR3 DNA reads TGTGCCAGCAGCGTAGAACACTCCTACAATGAGCAGTTCTTC.

The genes are TRBV19 and TRBJ2-2; D call uncertain. Germline V gene data show CDR1 as LNHDA and CDR2 as SQIVND (reference sequence). CDR3 size: 14 residues. V shed 5 bases and J shed 1 base, with 8 bases lying between them. The CDR3: CASSPLQNTGELFF. The DNA of the CDR3 is TGTGCCAGTAGTCCCTTACAGAACACCGGGGAGCTGTTTTTT. The complete variable domain, with remaining parts taken from reference TRBV19 and TRBJ2-2, reads DGGITQSPKYLFRKEGQNVTLSCEQNLNHDAMYWYRQDPGQGLRLIYYSQIVNDFQKGDIAEGYSVSREKKESFPLTVTSAQKNPTAFYLCASSPLQNTGELFFGEGSRLTVL.

The rearrangement links TRBV28 to TRBJ1-2; tentatively, D is TRBD1 (6 bases). The CDR3 has 15 residues. Germline CDR1 is MDHEN and CDR2 is SYDVKM. V gave up 6 bases and J gave up 8 bases, with 22 bases separating them. CDR3 in amino acids: CASSLTILGGGGYTF. In DNA form, the CDR3 reads TGTGCCAGCAGCCTTACTATTCTCGGGGGGGGCGGCTACACCTTC.